Below, 9 T cell receptor beta chains from the same sample are listed, as sequenced in a study of blood T cell repertoires in COVID-19. Assay used: immunoSEQ multiplex PCR; TCRdb lists only in-frame clones, some missing. The sample lists approximately 210,000 clones, 75% to 90% occurring once. Source material: peripheral blood. The receptors were gathered from a human donor in a cohort sampled during active COVID-19.

V and J are TRBV18 and TRBJ1-3; 7 positions agree with TRBD1. The CDR3 loop spans 15 amino acids. V lost 6 bases, J lost 3 bases, and 8 bases stayed unmatched. Germline lookup yields CDR1 KGHSH and CDR2 LQKENI. The CDR3 region has the DNA TGTGCCAGCTCTCCTGACAGGGCAGTTGGAAACACCATATATTTT. Protein sequence: CASSPDRAVGNTIYF. The whole variable domain, remainder taken from reference TRBV18 and TRBJ1-3, is NAGVMQNPRHLVRRRGQEARLRCSPMKGHSHVYWYRQLPEEGLKFMVYLQKENIIDESGMPKERFSAEFPKEGPSILRIQQVVRGDSAAYFCASSPDRAVGNTIYFGEGSWLTVV.

The V gene is TRBV18, the J gene TRBJ2-7; D not resolved. The CDR3 covers 17 residues. V lost 1 base to trimming and J lost 0 bases, with 16 bases between them. CDR1 and CDR2 (germline): KGHSH, LQKENI. CDR3 loop: CASSPLVHQASSYEQYF. The DNA for the CDR3 is TGTGCCAGCTCACCACTGGTCCATCAGGCAAGCTCCTACGAGCAGTACTTC.

The chain employs TRBV30 and TRBJ1-6; 7 bases match TRBD1. The CDR3 runs 14 residues. Germline V lookup: CDR1 GTSNPN, CDR2 SVGIG (reference sequence). The junction had 4 bases not matched to a gene; V was cut back by 1 base and J by 7 bases. The CDR3 protein is CAWSGGQSNSPLHF. Written as DNA, the CDR3 is TGTGCCTGGAGTGGGGGACAGTCGAATTCACCCCTCCACTTT.

V is TRBV14 and J is TRBJ1-4, with 7 bases that match TRBD1. There are 16 residues in the CDR3. CDR1 and CDR2 (germline): SGHDN, FVKESK. With V trimmed by 2 bases and J by 3 bases, 6 bases remained unmatched. This CDR3 reads CASSQPSGTANEKLFF. DNA of the CDR3: TGTGCCAGCAGCCAACCGTCCGGGACAGCTAATGAAAAACTGTTTTTT. Looking up the rest from reference TRBV14 and TRBJ1-4 gives the full variable domain: EAGVTQFPSHSVIEKGQTVTLRCDPISGHDNLYWYRRVMGKEIKFLLHFVKESKQDESGMPNNRFLAERTGGTYSTLKVQPAELEDSGVYFCASSQPSGTANEKLFFGSGTQLSVL.

Comment on this clone: At one boundary the junction diverges from the germline segment, which might be a read error. The V call is TRBV20-1, the J call TRBJ2-7, with 10 bases aligning to TRBD2. Germline V gives CDR1 DFQATT, CDR2 SNEGSKA (reference sequence). The CDR3 length is 10 residues. The CDR3, as DNA: TGCAGTGCTAGACTAGCGGGAGAGGACTTC. It translates to CSARLAGEDF.

CDR3 sequence: CASSDRGQGLGGYTF. The DNA for the CDR3 is TGTGCCAGCAGTGACCGGGGACAGGGGTTAGGTGGCTACACCTTC. The chain links TRBV6-1 to TRBJ1-2, with 10 bases fitting TRBD1. V dropped 3 bases and J dropped 7; count of bases not matched to a gene: 8. The CDR3 spans 15 residues. CDR1 is MNHNS, CDR2 SASEGT, per germline.

The V gene is TRBV19, the J gene TRBJ1-5; perhaps TRBD1 as D (5 bases). Germline CDR1 and CDR2: LNHDA and SQIVND (reference sequence). The CDR3 is 19 amino acids. With 1 base removed from V and 2 bases from J, the gap between germline ends came to 21 bases. The CDR3 DNA is TGTGCCAGTAGTATAGTTGCCAGGGTAAGCCCGCGTCGCAATCAGCCCCAGCATTTT. Translation: CASSIVARVSPRRNQPQHF.

The rearrangement uses TRBV4-2 and TRBJ2-4, with a possible D match to TRBD1 (5 bases). Looked up from germline, CDR1 is LGHNA and CDR2 is YNFKEQ. Between the trimmed V and J ends, which lost 0 bases and 3 bases, there was a span of 12 bases. CDR3 length: 16 residues. The CDR3 DNA sequence: TGTGCCAGCAGCCAAGACCGCCTCGACAGCAAAAACATTCAGTACTTC. Its translation: CASSQDRLDSKNIQYF.

V and J are TRBV7-2 and TRBJ2-7; 9 bases line up with TRBD2. The ends lost 5 bases at V and 2 bases at J; junction bases unmatched: 7. There are 15 residues in the CDR3. Germline lookup yields CDR1 SGHTA and CDR2 FQGNSA. CDR3 in amino acids: CASSPSSGTTYEQYF. The CDR3 bases are TGTGCCAGCAGCCCCTCTAGCGGGACGACCTACGAGCAGTACTTC.